One sample yielded the 27 T cell receptor beta chains listed below, sequenced in a study of cytomegalovirus exposure and HLA in healthy donors. PCR amplification relied on 60 Vbeta primers (plus 13 Jbeta primers). The protocol was immunoSEQ multiplex PCR, while the TCRdb copy is restricted to in-frame clones and leaves out a portion. The data contain about 130,000 clones, around 85% of them singletons. Input material: PBMCs. These receptors came from a boy under 18 in good health and CMV-seronegative.

The chain employs TRBV5-4 and TRBJ2-5; D is possibly TRBD1 (5 bases). Trimming took 4 bases from V and 4 from J, leaving 14 bases between them. The CDR3 runs to 14 residues. Per the germline V gene, CDR1 is SGHNT and CDR2 is YYREEE (reference sequence). CDR3 DNA sequence: TGTGCCAGCAGCGGGGCTGGGGAAGGAGAGACCCAGTACTTC. It translates to CASSGAGEGETQYF. Filled out from reference TRBV5-4 and TRBJ2-5, the complete variable domain reads ETGVTQSPTHLIKTRGQQVTLRCSSQSGHNTVSWYQQALGQGPQFIFQYYREEENGRGNFPPRFSGLQFPNYSSELNVNALELDDSALYLCASSGAGEGETQYFGPGTRLLVL.

The CDR3 region is CSVVSAEAFF. The CDR3 DNA follows: TGCAGCGTTGTCTCCGCTGAAGCTTTCTTT. The chain links TRBV29-1 to TRBJ1-1; D uncertain. The length of the CDR3 is 10 residues. The V and J ends lost 4 bases and 6 bases respectively, with 6 bases between them. Germline CDR1 is SQVTM and CDR2 is ANQGSEA.

This clone was found once. Here the CDR3 reads CASSSGTGWADTQYF. DNA of the CDR3: TGCGCCAGCAGCTCCGGGACAGGGTGGGCAGATACGCAGTATTTT. The chain employs TRBV5-1 and TRBJ2-3; 9 nucleotides agree with TRBD1. Trimming took 3 bases from V and 4 from J; bases not matched to a gene: 6. The CDR3 contains 15 residues. Germline assignment: CDR1 SGHRS and CDR2 YFSETQ.

The chain is built from TRBV9 and TRBJ1-1; tentatively, D is TRBD1 (5 bases). In germline, CDR1 is SGDLS, CDR2 YYNGEE. V dropped 0 bases and J dropped 5 bases, with 14 bases sitting between them. CDR3 size: 15 residues. CDR3 in DNA: TGTGCCAGCAGCGTAGATGTGGGGACTGGGACTGAAGCTTTCTTT. Encoded protein: CASSVDVGTGTEAFF.

The chain uses TRBV5-4 and TRBJ2-7; 10 bases line up with TRBD2. Germline lookup yields CDR1 SGHNT and CDR2 YYREEE (reference sequence). This CDR3 has 14 residues. V was pared by 2 bases and J by 6 bases, with 5 bases of the junction left unmatched. CDR3 coding DNA: TGTGCCAGCAGCTTAACTAGCGGGGCAAGCGAGCAGTACTTC. The encoded protein is CASSLTSGASEQYF.

This chain joins TRBV2 and TRBJ1-1, with D uncertain. The V end lost 7 bases, the J end lost 1 base, and 10 bases lay between the germline ends. The V gene's germline CDR1 is SNHLY and CDR2 FYNNEI. This CDR3 has 13 residues. The CDR3: CASKAGGNTEAFF. The CDR3 coding sequence is TGTGCCAGCAAGGCGGGAGGGAACACTGAAGCTTTCTTT.

This clone was observed once. The V gene is TRBV7-2, the J gene TRBJ1-2; tentatively, D is TRBD1 (5 bases). Deletions cut 5 bases from V and 0 bases from J, with 13 bases between. The length of the CDR3 is 15 residues. Per the germline V gene, CDR1 is SGHTA and CDR2 is FQGNSA. The CDR3 sequence: CASSGGFLANYGYTF. The CDR3 nucleotides read TGTGCCAGCAGCGGGGGGTTCTTAGCTAACTATGGCTACACCTTC.

This clone was recorded only once. This rearrangement joins TRBV30 to TRBJ1-1, with a possible D match to TRBD1 (6 bases). From germline, CDR1 is GTSNPN and CDR2 SVGIG (reference sequence). Trimming left V 1 base short and J 7 bases short, with 19 bases between. CDR3 size: 15 residues. CDR3 amino acids: CAWSEVIGTHNEAFF. CDR3 DNA sequence: TGTGCCTGGAGTGAAGTAATCGGGACACATAATGAAGCTTTCTTT.

The chain combines TRBV5-6 with TRBJ1-6; D perhaps matches TRBD1 (6 bases). CDR1 is SGHDT and CDR2 is YYEEEE in the germline V gene. CDR3 size: 16 residues. V was trimmed by 0 bases and J by 0 bases, leaving 7 bases between them. The CDR3 protein is CASSLEDSSYNSPLHF. The DNA of the CDR3 is TGTGCCAGCAGCTTGGAGGACAGCTCCTATAATTCACCCCTCCACTTT.

The chain joins TRBV6-1 to TRBJ2-6; 8 bases fit TRBD2. This CDR3 has 15 amino acids. J lost 2 bases, V lost 10 bases, and 7 bases had no gene match. Germline V gene lookup returns CDR1 MNHNS and CDR2 SASEGT. This chain's CDR3 is CAIRGRGAGANVLTF. CDR3 nucleotide sequence: TGTGCCATCCGGGGGCGGGGGGCTGGGGCCAACGTCCTGACTTTC.

The chain uses TRBV6-5 and TRBJ2-2; TRBD2 matches 9 bases. The germline CDR1 and CDR2 sequences are MNHEY and SVGAGI. The V and J ends lost 6 bases and 7 bases, in that order; junction bases with no gene match: 6. The length of the CDR3 is 14 residues. The CDR3 is CASREAGGVGELFF. CDR3 nucleotides: TGTGCCAGCAGAGAAGCGGGAGGAGTCGGGGAGCTGTTTTTT.

The V and J genes are TRBV7-8 and TRBJ2-2, with 12 nucleotides matching TRBD1. After removal of 5 bases from V and 5 bases from J, the junction contained 6 bases not matched to a gene. Germline lookup yields CDR1 SGHVS and CDR2 FQNEAQ. The CDR3 runs 16 residues. CDR3 protein: CASSLGQGASTGELFF. In DNA form, the CDR3 reads TGTGCCAGCAGCCTGGGACAGGGGGCAAGTACCGGGGAGCTGTTTTTT.

The chain joins TRBV4-2 to TRBJ2-5; a weak D match, TRBD2 (6 bases). The CDR3 consists of 19 residues. Germline loops: CDR1 LGHNA, CDR2 YNFKEQ. Between the trimmed V and J ends, which lost 1 base and 4 bases, there was a span of 25 bases. CDR3 nucleotide sequence: TGTGCCAGCAGCCAAGGGGATGGCGGGACTCACTGGTGGGGAGAGACCCAGTACTTC. It is translated as CASSQGDGGTHWWGETQYF.

CDR3 amino acids: CASSSGGYSNQPQHF. As DNA, the CDR3 is TGTGCCAGCAGCTCTGGCGGGTATAGCAATCAGCCCCAGCATTTT. This chain links TRBV7-2 with TRBJ1-5; D unclear. V shed 4 bases and J shed 0 bases, with 10 bases lying between them. The CDR3 runs 15 residues. CDR1 and CDR2 (germline): SGHTA, FQGNSA.

CDR3 residues: CASSKAGGPADTQYF. The CDR3 DNA sequence: TGTGCCAGCAGCAAAGCGGGAGGGCCGGCCGATACGCAGTATTTT. V and J are TRBV11-3 and TRBJ2-3, with 10 bases that match TRBD2. Losses at the gene ends were 5 bases for V and 6 bases for J; bases not matched to a gene: 8. CDR1 is SGHNT and CDR2 is YENEEA in the germline V gene. The CDR3 has 15 residues.

The chain joins TRBV19 to TRBJ2-1, with 7 nucleotides matching TRBD2. There are 13 residues in the CDR3. In germline, CDR1 is LNHDA, CDR2 SQIVND (reference sequence). V gave up 3 bases and J gave up 8 bases; unmatched junction bases: 4. CDR3: CASSMGGVDEQFF. Written as DNA, the CDR3 is TGTGCCAGTAGTATGGGGGGGGTCGATGAGCAGTTCTTC.

In the case of this clone: This sample also contains other DNA sequences that code for the same CDR3. This chain connects TRBV6-5 to TRBJ2-1, with 9 bases matching TRBD1. V gave up 6 bases and J gave up 0 bases; unmatched junction bases: 3. Germline values: CDR1 MNHEY, CDR2 SVGAGI. The CDR3 loop spans 15 amino acids. DNA of the CDR3: TGTGCCAGCAGCTCGGACAGGGGCTCCTACAATGAGCAGTTCTTC. The encoded protein is CASSSDRGSYNEQFF.

The gene calls are TRBV4-1 and TRBJ2-1; 13 nucleotides match TRBD2. Germline CDR1 and CDR2: MGHRA and YSYEKL. The CDR3 is 17 amino acids. Trimming removed 3 bases from V and 9 bases from J; junction bases left unmatched: 11. The CDR3 region is CASSHLSRLAGGGEQFF. DNA of the CDR3: TGCGCCAGCAGCCACCTTTCCCGACTAGCGGGAGGCGGTGAGCAGTTCTTC.

The chain links TRBV5-1 to TRBJ2-3; perhaps TRBD2 as D (5 bases). V lost 5 bases and J lost 2, with 12 bases in between. Germline V gene data show CDR1 as SGHRS and CDR2 as YFSETQ. This CDR3 is 14 amino acids long. CDR3 region: CASRPRDDTDTQYF. CDR3 DNA: TGCGCCAGCAGGCCTCGGGATGACACAGATACGCAGTATTTT.

V usage is TRBV5-1 and J usage is TRBJ2-1; D is uncertain. V was pared by 2 bases and J by 0 bases, with 12 bases between. CDR3 size: 16 residues. Per germline, CDR1 SGHRS and CDR2 YFSETQ. In nucleotides, the CDR3 is TGCGCCAGCAGCTTACTGACTCATAGCTCCTACAATGAGCAGTTCTTC. This sequence encodes CASSLLTHSSYNEQFF.

V usage is TRBV5-6 and J usage is TRBJ2-3; TRBD2 matches 9 bases. Trimming cost V 4 bases and J 1 base; bases outside gene matches: 7. Germline V CDR1 and CDR2: SGHDT, YYEEEE. This CDR3 has 16 amino acids. CDR3 amino acids: CASSRGLASGTDTQYF. As DNA, the CDR3 is TGTGCCAGCAGCCGCGGACTAGCGAGTGGCACAGATACGCAGTATTTT.

The rearrangement links TRBV19 to TRBJ1-5, with 7 positions matching TRBD1. Germline values: CDR1 LNHDA, CDR2 SQIVND (reference sequence). The V segment lost 5 bases and the J segment 5 bases; nucleotides outside the gene matches: 21. CDR3 size: 19 residues. CDR3 DNA sequence: TGTGCCAGTAGTTCCCCCCCCAACCCTGACAGGGTAGGGGATCAGCCCCAGCATTTT. Its translation: CASSSPPNPDRVGDQPQHF.

The rearrangement uses TRBV29-1 and TRBJ1-1; 8 bases are shared with TRBD1. This CDR3 region has 14 residues. The V gene's germline CDR1 is SQVTM and CDR2 ANQGSEA. V shed 4 bases, J shed 7 bases, and the junction held 11 bases outside the gene matches. CDR3: CSVGQGSGEVEAFF. CDR3 sequence (DNA): TGCAGCGTTGGACAGGGGTCGGGAGAGGTTGAAGCTTTCTTT.

The chain uses TRBV5-4 and TRBJ2-3; a weak D match, TRBD2 (6 bases). V shed 1 base and J shed 3 bases, with 9 bases lying between them. CDR1 SGHNT and CDR2 YYREEE come from the germline V gene (reference sequence). This CDR3 has 14 residues. The DNA of the CDR3 is TGTGCCAGCAGCTTGCGGGACTTTACAGATACGCAGTATTTT. This sequence encodes CASSLRDFTDTQYF.

The chain couples TRBV27 to TRBJ1-1; 7 bases map to TRBD1. Germline CDR1 reads MNHEY; CDR2 reads SMNVEV (reference sequence). After removal of 6 bases from V and 0 bases from J, the junction contained 4 bases not matched to a gene. The length of the CDR3 is 14 residues. The CDR3 reads CASRSGGMNTEAFF. CDR3 DNA sequence: TGTGCCAGCAGGTCAGGGGGTATGAACACTGAAGCTTTCTTT.

The chain combines TRBV5-1 with TRBJ2-5; 12 bases map to TRBD1. Germline CDR1 is SGHRS and CDR2 is YFSETQ. J was trimmed by 5 bases and V by 0 bases; bases with no gene match: 5. The CDR3 runs 16 residues. CDR3 protein: CASSLGDRGPQETQYF. The CDR3 DNA is TGCGCCAGCAGCTTGGGGGACAGGGGGCCTCAGGAGACCCAGTACTTC.

This clone was counted a single time. The chain combines TRBV4-2 with TRBJ1-5; 8 bases line up with TRBD1. The germline V gene has CDR1 LGHNA and CDR2 YNFKEQ. This CDR3 spans 15 amino acids. The V gene end was trimmed by 3 bases and the J gene end by 3 bases; junction bases not matched to a gene: 4. The CDR3 DNA sequence: TGTGCCAGCAGCCATTTGGACAGGGACAATCAGCCCCAGCATTTT. This translates into CASSHLDRDNQPQHF.